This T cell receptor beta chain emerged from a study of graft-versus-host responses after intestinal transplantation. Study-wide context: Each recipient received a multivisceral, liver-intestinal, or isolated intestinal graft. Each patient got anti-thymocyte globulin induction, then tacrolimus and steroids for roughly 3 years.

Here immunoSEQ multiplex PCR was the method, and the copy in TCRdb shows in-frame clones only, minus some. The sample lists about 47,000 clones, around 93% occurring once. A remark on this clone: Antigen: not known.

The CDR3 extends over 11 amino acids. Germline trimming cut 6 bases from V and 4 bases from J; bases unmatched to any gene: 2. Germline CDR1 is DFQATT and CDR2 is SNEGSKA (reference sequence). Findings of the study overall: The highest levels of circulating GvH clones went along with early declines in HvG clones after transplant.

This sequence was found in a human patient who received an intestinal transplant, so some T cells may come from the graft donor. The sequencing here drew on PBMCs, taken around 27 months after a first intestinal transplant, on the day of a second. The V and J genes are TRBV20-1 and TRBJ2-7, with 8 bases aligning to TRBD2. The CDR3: CSAAGVYEQYF. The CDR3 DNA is TGCAGTGCAGCGGGAGTTTACGAGCAGTACTTC.